This TCR beta chain was documented in a study of T cells expressing NK-cell markers. In the study overall: Sequencing of TCR beta repertoires drew on sorted CD3+CD56+NKG2C+, CD3+CD56+NKG2C- and CD3+CD56-NKG2C+ T cells.

General study results and limits: In a group of about six donors, dominant NKG2C+ clonotypes represented about 1.0-7.0% of CD8+ T cells.

In regard to this clonotype: The antigen is not known.

The CDR3 spans 15 residues. Germline CDR1 SQVTM, CDR2 ANQGSEA. Generation of TCR beta cDNA was performed by 5'RACE template switching incorporating UMIs. TCRdb re-called the 5' RACE reads and shows each CDR3 protein once, DNA omitted. Its listing shows roughly 420,000 distinct CDR3 sequences. Sequences were obtained from blood T cells: a sorted CD56 or NKG2C T cell subset, CD4+ or CD8+ T cells, or bulk PBMC T cells (not recorded which). This clonotype was sampled from a woman aged 18 to 75 in good health. The chain links TRBV29-1 to TRBJ2-1; with no DNA, the TCRdb D assignment of TRBD2 cannot be verified. The chain's CDR3 is CSVDAGGVGNNEQFF.